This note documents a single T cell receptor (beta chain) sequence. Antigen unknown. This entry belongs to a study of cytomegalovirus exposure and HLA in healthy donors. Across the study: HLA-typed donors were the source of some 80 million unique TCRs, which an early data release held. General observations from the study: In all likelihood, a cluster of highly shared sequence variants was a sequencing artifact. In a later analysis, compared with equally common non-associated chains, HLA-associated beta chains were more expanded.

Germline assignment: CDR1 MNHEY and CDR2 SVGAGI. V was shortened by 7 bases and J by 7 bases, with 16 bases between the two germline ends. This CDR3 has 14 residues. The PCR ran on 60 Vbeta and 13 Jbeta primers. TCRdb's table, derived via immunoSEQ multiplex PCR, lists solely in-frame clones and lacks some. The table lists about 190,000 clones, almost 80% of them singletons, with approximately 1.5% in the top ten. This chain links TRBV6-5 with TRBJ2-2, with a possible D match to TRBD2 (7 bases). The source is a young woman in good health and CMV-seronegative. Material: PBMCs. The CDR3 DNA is TGTGCCAGCACAATGGGGGGGGCGAGCGGGGAGCTGTTTTTT. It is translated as CASTMGGASGELFF.